The 32 T cell receptor beta chains in this list originate from one sample, sequenced in a study of T cell changes during pregnancy in multiple sclerosis. Libraries were prepared by immunoSEQ multiplex PCR; TCRdb keeps only in-frame clonotypes and omits some of them. The sample holds under 110,000 clones; about nine tenths are singletons and the top ten take roughly 3%. The starting material was peripheral blood, obtained in the second trimester of pregnancy. The receptors originated from a female donor with multiple sclerosis, enrolled in a pregnancy study.

J is TRBJ2-1 and V is TRBV9, with TRBD2 matching 8 bases. The CDR3 has 15 amino acids. With 0 bases clipped from V and 7 bases from J, the junction kept 6 bases outside the gene matches. Germline-derived CDR1 and CDR2 are SGDLS and YYNGEE. The CDR3 DNA is TGTGCCAGCAGCGTAGGGGTAGTAGCGGGAAATGAGCAGTTCTTC. Its translation: CASSVGVVAGNEQFF.

This sequence joins TRBV6-5 and TRBJ2-3; no firm D call. Germline V lookup: CDR1 MNHEY, CDR2 SVGAGI. The CDR3 length is 11 residues. Trimming shortened V by 5 bases and J by 13 bases, and 13 bases separated the two germline ends. The CDR3 nucleotides read TGTGCCAGCAGTCGAGCTGGTGTGGAGTATTTT. Translated: CASSRAGVEYF.

The genes are TRBV27 and TRBJ2-5; possibly TRBD2 for D (5 bases). The CDR3 runs 14 residues. Deletions cut 3 bases from V and 5 bases from J, with 13 bases between. The germline CDR1 and CDR2 sequences are MNHEY and SMNVEV (reference sequence). The CDR3 loop reads CASSLSSRTETQYF. The CDR3 DNA follows: TGTGCCAGCAGTTTGTCTAGCAGAACGGAGACCCAGTACTTC.

The chain couples TRBV6-1 to TRBJ1-2, with 9 bases that match TRBD1. The ends lost 4 bases at V and 8 bases at J; junction bases unmatched: 5. CDR1 and CDR2 (germline): MNHNS, SASEGT. The CDR3 has 13 amino acids. CDR3 sequence: CASSGGTGNGYTF. The CDR3 bases are TGTGCCAGCAGTGGTGGGACAGGGAACGGCTACACCTTC.

The V and J genes are TRBV5-6 and TRBJ2-3, with D uncertain. V gave up 0 bases and J gave up 3 bases, with 8 bases separating them. The CDR3 length is 14 residues. Germline V gene sequence: CDR1 SGHDT, CDR2 YYEEEE. The CDR3 spells CASSLASRTDTQYF. The DNA of the CDR3 is TGTGCCAGCAGCTTGGCCTCCAGGACAGATACGCAGTATTTT.

V usage is TRBV7-2 and J usage is TRBJ2-2; 8 bases agree with TRBD2. The CDR3 is 19 amino acids. Trimming removed 1 base from V and 4 bases from J; junction bases left unmatched: 14. Germline assignment: CDR1 SGHTA and CDR2 FQGNSA. CDR3 loop: CASSLVLRLRLAGTGELFF. CDR3 sequence (DNA): TGTGCCAGCAGCTTAGTACTTCGACTTCGTCTAGCGGGCACCGGGGAGCTGTTTTTT.

The rearrangement uses TRBV6-6 and TRBJ2-7, with 8 bases lining up with TRBD1. The CDR3 contains 13 residues. Looked up from germline, CDR1 is MNHNY and CDR2 is SVGAGI (reference sequence). CDR3 sequence (DNA): TGTGCTATAGGACAGGGACAAGTCTACGAGCAGTACTTC. This encodes CAIGQGQVYEQYF.

The gene calls are TRBV19 and TRBJ2-1; 8 bases map to TRBD1. V trimming: 3 bases; J trimming: 4 bases; junction bases outside the gene matches: 8. The CDR3 runs 16 residues. CDR1 is LNHDA, CDR2 SQIVND, per germline (reference sequence). Here the CDR3 DNA reads TGTGCCAGTAGTATTATGGGGGGACAGGTTTACAATGAGCAGTTCTTC. As protein: CASSIMGGQVYNEQFF.

The rearrangement joins TRBV5-1 to TRBJ2-5; D not certain. The end of the DNA is better explained by TRBJ2-7, so the J call may be wrong. The CDR3 extends over 11 amino acids. Germline V gene sequence: CDR1 SGHRS, CDR2 YFSETQ. The CDR3 is CASSSNYEQYF. CDR3 nucleotide sequence: TGCGCCAGCAGCTCCAACTACGAGCAGTACTTC.

This chain joins TRBV2 and TRBJ2-7, with D perhaps TRBD1 (6 bases). Between the trimmed V and J ends, which lost 8 bases and 0 bases, there was a span of 11 bases. The germline gives CDR1 SNHLY, CDR2 FYNNEI. This CDR3 contains 13 residues. CDR3 DNA sequence: TGTGCCAGCTTCCGGGACAACTCCTACGAGCAGTACTTC. Translation: CASFRDNSYEQYF.

The chain's CDR3 is CASLREASGSYEQYF. DNA of the CDR3: TGTGCCAGCCTGCGAGAGGCGAGCGGGAGTTACGAGCAGTACTTC. The rearrangement joins TRBV6-1 to TRBJ2-7; TRBD2 matches at 8 bases. The J segment lost 4 bases and the V segment lost 8 bases, leaving 13 bases of the junction unmatched. Germline CDR1 reads MNHNS; CDR2 reads SASEGT. This CDR3 has 15 residues.

This chain uses TRBV29-1 with TRBJ1-3; D is perhaps TRBD1 (6 bases). The CDR3 has 12 amino acids. Per the germline V gene, CDR1 is SQVTM and CDR2 is ANQGSEA. Trimming took 6 bases from V and 2 from J, leaving 8 bases between them. The CDR3 here is CSVGTTGNTIYF. The CDR3 coding sequence is TGCAGCGTCGGGACAACTGGAAACACCATATATTTT. The full variable domain, with the rest looked up from reference TRBV29-1 and TRBJ1-3, is SAVISQKPSRDICQRGTSLTIQCQVDSQVTMMFWYRQQPGQSLTLIATANQGSEATYESGFVIDKFPISRPNLTFSTLTVSNMSPEDSSIYLCSVGTTGNTIYFGEGSWLTVV.

The genes are TRBV7-9 and TRBJ2-5, with TRBD2 matching 12 bases. V lost 4 bases and J lost 5; bases outside the gene matches: 5. Per the germline V gene, CDR1 is SEHNR and CDR2 is FQNEAQ (reference sequence). The CDR3 is 15 residues long. This CDR3 is CASSSPTSGRETQYF. The CDR3 DNA is TGTGCCAGCAGCTCGCCCACTAGCGGGAGGGAGACCCAGTACTTC. Filled out from reference TRBV7-9 and TRBJ2-5, the complete variable domain reads DTGVSQNPRHKITKRGQNVTFRCDPISEHNRLYWYRQTLGQGPEFLTYFQNEAQLEKSRLLSDRFSAERPKGSFSTLEIQRTEQGDSAMYLCASSSPTSGRETQYFGPGTRLLVL.

This sequence joins TRBV27 and TRBJ2-3; perhaps TRBD2 as D (5 bases). V lost 3 bases and J lost 0, with 22 bases in between. This CDR3 contains 19 residues. CDR1 is MNHEY, CDR2 SMNVEV, per germline (reference sequence). Here the CDR3 reads CASSFPWVGWERSTDTQYF. For the CDR3, the DNA is TGTGCCAGCAGTTTTCCCTGGGTCGGGTGGGAGCGGAGCACAGATACGCAGTATTTT.

V usage is TRBV7-9 and J usage is TRBJ1-1, with a weak D call TRBD1 (6 bases). The CDR3 is 15 residues long. The V gene's germline CDR1 is SEHNR and CDR2 FQNEAQ (reference sequence). Trimming removed 7 bases at V and 7 bases at J, with 22 bases between. The CDR3 nucleotides read TGTGCCAGCACTTCCCCGGAGACAGGTGACAATGAAGCTTTCTTT. It translates to CASTSPETGDNEAFF.

The count of this clone is one. This rearrangement joins TRBV6-1 to TRBJ2-2; perhaps TRBD1 as D (6 bases). The CDR3 length is 14 residues. Germline V lookup: CDR1 MNHNS, CDR2 SASEGT. Trimming took 9 bases from V and 5 from J, leaving 16 bases between them. CDR3 residues: CASRYRVGTGELFF. CDR3 bases: TGTGCCAGTCGTTACAGGGTAGGGACCGGGGAGCTGTTTTTT.

The chain is built from TRBV6-5 and TRBJ2-7, with D perhaps matching TRBD1 (6 bases). Germline V gene data show CDR1 as MNHEY and CDR2 as SVGAGI. This CDR3 contains 14 residues. V lost 2 bases and J lost 6, with 14 bases in between. The CDR3 reads CASSYLSGTTEQYF. The DNA for the CDR3 is TGTGCCAGCAGTTACCTTTCCGGGACAACCGAGCAGTACTTC.

CDR3 amino acids: CASSLTSGSLWETQYF. The CDR3 region has the DNA TGCGCCAGCAGCTTGACTAGCGGGAGTTTGTGGGAGACCCAGTACTTC. The V and J genes are TRBV5-1 and TRBJ2-5; TRBD2 aligns across 11 bases. Germline loops: CDR1 SGHRS, CDR2 YFSETQ. The CDR3 sequence is 16 residues long. With 1 base clipped from V and 5 bases from J, the junction kept 7 bases outside the gene matches.

The chain couples TRBV27 to TRBJ2-1; a weak D match, TRBD2 (5 bases). The germline V gene has CDR1 MNHEY and CDR2 SMNVEV (reference sequence). CDR3 size: 15 residues. Trimming stripped 3 bases from V and 10 bases from J, with 19 bases between. In DNA form, the CDR3 reads TGTGCCAGCAGTTTTTTATTAGCCGGGATGGGCGAGCAGTTCTTC. Translating it yields CASSFLLAGMGEQFF.

This chain connects TRBV15 to TRBJ2-2; D may be TRBD1 (6 bases). CDR3 length: 16 amino acids. Trimming pared 3 bases from V and 8 bases from J, leaving 19 bases between. Germline assignment: CDR1 LNHNV and CDR2 YYDKDF (reference sequence). The CDR3 DNA is TGTGCCACCAGCAGGGCTTCAAACAGGGTGGGGGGGGAGCTGTTTTTT. Its protein is CATSRASNRVGGELFF.

The rearrangement uses TRBV20-1 and TRBJ2-3; D ambiguous. With 3 bases removed from V and 4 bases from J, the gap between germline ends came to 5 bases. The CDR3 runs 11 residues. Germline assignment: CDR1 DFQATT and CDR2 SNEGSKA (reference sequence). CDR3 coding DNA: TGCAGTGCTAGCGTCCCAGATACGCAGTATTTT. Protein sequence: CSASVPDTQYF.

The rearrangement joins TRBV30 to TRBJ2-1, with 8 positions matching TRBD2. The CDR3 has 12 residues. Germline assignment: CDR1 GTSNPN and CDR2 SVGIG (reference sequence). The V and J ends lost 3 bases and 9 bases, in that order; junction bases with no gene match: 4. The CDR3 here is CAWSPGLGEQFF. The CDR3 region has the DNA TGTGCCTGGAGCCCGGGACTAGGTGAGCAGTTCTTC.

This clone was counted only a few times. The V gene is TRBV5-1, the J gene TRBJ2-2, with no clear D. Trimming removed 1 base from V and 8 bases from J, with 6 bases in between. CDR3 length: 12 amino acids. CDR1 is SGHRS and CDR2 is YFSETQ in the germline V gene. As DNA, the CDR3 is TGCGCCAGCAGCTTGAATGTAGGGGAGCTGTTTTTT. The encoded protein is CASSLNVGELFF.

The chain carries TRBV6-1 and TRBJ2-1; D gene unclear. This CDR3 is built from 12 residues. Germline lookup yields CDR1 MNHNS and CDR2 SASEGT. V shed 8 bases and J shed 6 bases, with 11 bases lying between them. The CDR3 DNA sequence: TGTGCCAGCCGCTCTAGTACCAATGAGCAGTTCTTC. It codes for CASRSSTNEQFF.

The V gene is TRBV14, the J gene TRBJ2-1, with TRBD2 matching 11 bases. Trimming removed 3 bases from V and 0 bases from J; junction bases left unmatched: 4. The CDR3 extends over 17 amino acids. In germline, CDR1 is SGHDN, CDR2 FVKESK. Here the CDR3 DNA reads TGTGCCAGCAGCCACGGTAGCGGGAGGGCCTCCTACAATGAGCAGTTCTTC. It yields the protein CASSHGSGRASYNEQFF.

This clone was observed once. The chain has TRBV6-1 and TRBJ2-4; D is ambiguous. Trimming left V 0 bases short and J 0 bases short, with 18 bases between. The CDR3 has 19 amino acids. CDR1 is MNHNS and CDR2 is SASEGT in the germline V gene. The CDR3 DNA follows: TGTGCCAGCAGTGAAGCCAGATCCAATTTCGATCTAGCCAAAAACATTCAGTACTTC. Translating it yields CASSEARSNFDLAKNIQYF.

This chain joins TRBV4-2 and TRBJ1-2, with 8 bases that match TRBD1. V was pared by 3 bases and J by 6 bases, with 0 bases of the junction left unmatched. This CDR3 region has 12 residues. In germline, CDR1 is LGHNA, CDR2 YNFKEQ. The CDR3 coding sequence is TGTGCCAGCAGCCAGACAGGGGATGGCTACACCTTC. Protein product: CASSQTGDGYTF.

The rearrangement links TRBV6-4 to TRBJ2-1; 7 bases align to TRBD2. Germline assignment: CDR1 MRHNA and CDR2 SNTAGT. The length of the CDR3 is 13 residues. With V trimmed by 0 bases and J by 12 bases, 5 bases remained unmatched. CDR3 coding DNA: TGTGCCAGCAGTGACTCGCGGACGGGGGGGCAGTTCTTC. This sequence encodes CASSDSRTGGQFF.

This clone was seen just once. V usage is TRBV10-3 and J usage is TRBJ2-7; D gene unclear. This CDR3 has 12 amino acids. Germline CDR1 reads ENHRY; CDR2 reads SYGVKD. V lost 10 bases, J lost 2 bases, and 12 bases lay in between. The CDR3 coding sequence is TGTGCCACTCAGTCGCCAGCCTACGAGCAGTACTTC. It encodes CATQSPAYEQYF.

The chain combines TRBV7-6 with TRBJ2-7, with 11 bases identical to TRBD2. This CDR3 is 14 amino acids long. Germline-derived CDR1 and CDR2 are SGHVS and FNYEAQ. Trimming removed 5 bases from V and 4 bases from J; junction bases left unmatched: 4. The CDR3 DNA reads TGTGCCAGCAGCCCGACTAGCGGGATATACGAGCAGTACTTC. Encoded protein: CASSPTSGIYEQYF.

This chain joins TRBV28 and TRBJ2-7; possibly TRBD1 for D (6 bases). V lost 2 bases and J lost 6, with 14 bases in between. This CDR3 has 14 amino acids. Germline loops: CDR1 MDHEN, CDR2 SYDVKM. CDR3 sequence: CASSLRQVVGEQYF. The CDR3 DNA is TGTGCCAGCAGTTTACGACAGGTGGTGGGCGAGCAGTACTTC.

This clone was counted a single time. The V gene is TRBV28, the J gene TRBJ1-1, with D perhaps matching TRBD1 (5 bases). The ends were cut back, 1 base at V and 3 bases at J, with 12 bases in the middle. The CDR3 contains 15 residues. Germline V CDR1 and CDR2: MDHEN, SYDVKM. The CDR3 protein is CASSLSGQQHTEAFF. As DNA, the CDR3 is TGTGCCAGCAGTTTATCCGGACAACAGCACACTGAAGCTTTCTTT.